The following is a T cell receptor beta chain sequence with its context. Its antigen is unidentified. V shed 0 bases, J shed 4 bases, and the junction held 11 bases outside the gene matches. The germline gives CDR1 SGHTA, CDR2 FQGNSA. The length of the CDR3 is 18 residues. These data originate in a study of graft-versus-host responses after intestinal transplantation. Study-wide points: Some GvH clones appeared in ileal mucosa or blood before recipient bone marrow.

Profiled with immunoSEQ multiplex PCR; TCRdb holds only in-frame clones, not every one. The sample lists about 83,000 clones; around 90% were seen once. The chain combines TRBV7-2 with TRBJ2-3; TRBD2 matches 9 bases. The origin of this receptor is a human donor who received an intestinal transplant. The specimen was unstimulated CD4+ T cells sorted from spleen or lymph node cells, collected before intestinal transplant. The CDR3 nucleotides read TGTGCCAGCAGCTTAGCGGTAGGGGCGGGGGGGCAGTCAGATACGCAGTATTTT. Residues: CASSLAVGAGGQSDTQYF.